Shown below are 10 T cell receptor beta chains from a single sample sequenced in a study of blood T cell repertoires in COVID-19. Measured with immunoSEQ multiplex PCR; TCRdb has only the in-frame clones, and not every one. Of 190,000 or so clones listed, roughly four fifths are singletons. What was sequenced was PBMCs or T cells enriched from blood (not recorded which). Receptors were obtained from a middle-aged man who had recovered from COVID-19.

V and J are TRBV25-1 and TRBJ2-5; 8 nucleotides match TRBD1. This CDR3 comprises 17 residues. Germline V gene lookup returns CDR1 MGHDK and CDR2 SYGVNS. With 0 bases clipped from V and 2 bases from J, the junction kept 8 bases outside the gene matches. This CDR3 is CASSEYLTGAIQETQYF. CDR3 bases: TGTGCCAGCAGTGAATATCTGACAGGGGCCATACAAGAGACCCAGTACTTC.

V and J are TRBV27 and TRBJ1-1; 11 bases fit TRBD1. The germline V gene encodes CDR1 MNHEY and CDR2 SMNVEV (reference sequence). This CDR3 is 12 amino acids long. The V segment lost 8 bases and the J segment 5 bases; nucleotides outside the gene matches: 1. This CDR3 is CASGQGATEAFF. The CDR3 DNA reads TGTGCCAGCGGACAGGGGGCGACTGAAGCTTTCTTT.

The V gene is TRBV12-3 or TRBV12-4, the J gene TRBJ1-2; TRBD1 might be the D (5 bases). The germline V and J ends were trimmed by 5 bases and 7 bases, with 14 bases remaining between them. The CDR3 covers 13 residues. CDR3 in amino acids: CASSPTQGSGYTF. DNA of the CDR3: TGTGCCAGCAGTCCAACCCAGGGCAGTGGCTACACCTTC.

The CDR3 nucleotides are TGTGCCAGCAGTTACGGGGGCGCGAGTGAAAAACTGTTTTTT. This encodes CASSYGGASEKLFF. The chain recombines TRBV6-5 with TRBJ1-4; perhaps TRBD1 as D (6 bases). Germline CDR1 MNHEY, CDR2 SVGAGI. Trimming stripped 2 bases from V and 7 bases from J, with 11 bases between. The CDR3 runs 14 residues.

This clone appeared once. V usage is TRBV6-2 or TRBV6-3 and J usage is TRBJ1-2, with 8 bases matching TRBD1. V shed 2 bases and J 5 bases; nucleotides not matched to a gene: 7. This CDR3 comprises 15 residues. In germline, CDR1 is MNHEY, CDR2 SVGEGT. CDR3 amino acids: CASSYPQGAVYGYTF. The CDR3 DNA sequence: TGTGCCAGCAGTTACCCCCAGGGGGCGGTTTATGGCTACACCTTC.

The gene calls are TRBV30 and TRBJ1-1; D may be TRBD1 (5 bases). The CDR3 length is 15 residues. The ends were cut back, 4 bases at V and 5 bases at J, with 20 bases in the middle. Germline-derived CDR1 and CDR2 are GTSNPN and SVGIG (reference sequence). The CDR3 loop is CAWKAGLYTGTEAFF. CDR3 DNA sequence: TGTGCCTGGAAGGCGGGACTTTACACGGGGACTGAAGCTTTCTTT.

The CDR3 DNA follows: TGTGCCAGCTGGGGGGGCCAGGGGAACTATGGCTACACCTTC. It yields the protein CASWGGQGNYGYTF. The chain joins TRBV5-6 to TRBJ1-2, with a tentative D call TRBD1 (6 bases). The CDR3 totals 14 residues. With 7 bases removed from V and 2 bases from J, the gap between germline ends came to 15 bases. Germline CDR1 reads SGHDT; CDR2 reads YYEEEE.

The rearrangement links TRBV19 to TRBJ2-3, with 13 bases matching TRBD2. Losses at the gene ends were 3 bases for V and 4 bases for J; bases not matched to a gene: 4. Germline loops: CDR1 LNHDA, CDR2 SQIVND (reference sequence). The CDR3 contains 16 residues. Written as DNA, the CDR3 is TGTGCCAGTAGTATTAGCGGACTAGCGGGAGCAGATACGCAGTATTTT. Encoded protein: CASSISGLAGADTQYF.

The chain uses TRBV19 and TRBJ1-1; unclear D gene. Germline loops: CDR1 LNHDA, CDR2 SQIVND (reference sequence). This CDR3 is built from 13 residues. V was clipped by 7 bases and J by 0 bases, with 9 bases between them. The CDR3 here is CASTRAVNTEAFF. CDR3 sequence (DNA): TGTGCCAGTACGCGGGCGGTGAACACTGAAGCTTTCTTT.

This rearrangement joins TRBV3-1 (or the pseudogene TRBV3-2) to TRBJ1-2, with D possibly being TRBD1 (5 bases). Trimming took off 4 bases at V and 4 bases at J, with 13 bases between the two ends. The length of the CDR3 is 14 residues. Germline V gene data show CDR1 as LGHDT and CDR2 as YNNKEL (reference sequence). The CDR3 spells CASSRQGRGYGYTF. CDR3 bases: TGTGCCAGCAGCCGCCAGGGAAGGGGCTATGGCTACACCTTC.